This section outlines one T cell receptor (beta chain) sequence together with its context. This sample is part of a study of blood T cell repertoires in COVID-19. Study-wide context: The origin of the acute and convalescent COVID-19 samples was the United States, Italy and Spain. From T cells, B-cell-depleted T cells, or PBMCs came the material, which was cDNA or gDNA.

Some clones are missing from TCRdb's copy, which holds only in-frame ones; the method was immunoSEQ multiplex PCR. The sample carries tens of thousands of clones, approximately 87% recorded once. Trimming removed 6 bases from V and 0 bases from J; junction bases left unmatched: 3. CDR1 is MNHEY, CDR2 SVGAGI, per germline. There are 15 residues in the CDR3. The sequencing input was peripheral blood. This chain uses TRBV6-5 with TRBJ2-1, with 9 nucleotides matching TRBD2. The source is a woman aged 80 or over with acute or convalescent COVID-19. The CDR3 nucleotides are TGTGCCAGCAGGTTGACTAGCGGCTCCTACAATGAGCAGTTCTTC. Its translation is CASRLTSGSYNEQFF.